The text below deals with one TCR beta chain. Its antigen remains unknown. CDR3 length: 19 amino acids. The J segment lost 0 bases and the V segment lost 4 bases, leaving 8 bases of the junction unmatched. Germline V gene lookup returns CDR1 MRHNA and CDR2 SNTAGT. This sample stems from a study of shared clonotypes between healthy human individuals. Libraries were prepared by immunoSEQ multiplex PCR; TCRdb keeps only in-frame clonotypes and omits some of them. The table shows over a million clones, with 98% occurring only once. Broader study findings: Few donors limited the genetic and exposure-history diversity represented. On the whole, naive subsets had larger estimated richness than memory subsets had. Clonotypes not shared had lower generation probabilities than those common to all four donors.

Among the donors, all were Caucasian adults who lived in Nashville, Tennessee. This chain links TRBV6-4 with TRBJ2-1; TRBD2 agrees at 14 bases. Sequences were obtained from naive CD4+ T cells sorted from blood. Subset of the sample: CD45RA+ positively selected. The receptor was derived from a man younger than 40 in good health. The CDR3 DNA is TGTGCCAGCAGTGGAACCGGGACTAGCGGGGGAAGCTCCTACAATGAGCAGTTCTTC. As protein: CASSGTGTSGGSSYNEQFF.